This TCR beta chain was identified during a study of blood T cell repertoires in COVID-19. Method: immunoSEQ multiplex PCR; TCRdb's copy keeps in-frame clones and lacks some. The sample has about 25,000 clones, over 75% seen once; the top ten hold approximately 18%. Trimming shortened V by 5 bases and J by 0 bases, and 11 bases separated the two germline ends. The CDR3 loop spans 15 amino acids. The germline V gene has CDR1 MNHEY and CDR2 SVGAGI. The clonotype was recovered from a woman of 80 years or more with acute or convalescent COVID-19. What was sequenced was peripheral blood. This rearrangement joins TRBV6-5 to TRBJ1-5; the D gene is possibly TRBD1 (5 bases). Written as DNA, the CDR3 is TGTGCCAGCAGTCCCTGGGGGGGTAGCAATCAGCCCCAGCATTTT. Translation gives CASSPWGGSNQPQHF.